This T cell receptor (beta chain) comes out of a study of patients and donors after allogeneic stem cell transplantation. V dropped 11 bases and J dropped 0 bases, with 21 bases sitting between them. Germline-derived CDR1 and CDR2 are LGHDT and YNNKEL (reference sequence). The CDR3 contains 16 residues. TCRdb reprocessed the RT-PCR reads with MiXCR, giving one entry per CDR3 protein. Altogether some 160,000 distinct CDR3 sequences are present, 24% being singletons, with the ten largest covering 26%. The V call is TRBV3-1, the J call TRBJ2-3, with D possibly being TRBD2 (5 bases). Material for sequencing was blood, either unsorted or a sorted T cell fraction (not recorded which). The receptor's source is a human donor who was either an allogeneic HSCT recipient or a stem cell or donor lymphocyte infusion donor (not recorded which). It is not recorded whose cells these are; they may come from a transplant donor. In DNA form, the CDR3 reads TGTGCCTGCCTGTGGAGGTTTTGTGCTAGCACAGATACGCAGTATTTT. This codes for CACLWRFCASTDTQYF.